Only a few counts were recorded for the clone carrying this TCR beta chain. Following RNA extraction, reverse transcription yielded cDNA that acted as the sequencing template. The protocol was immunoSEQ multiplex PCR, while the TCRdb copy is restricted to in-frame clones and leaves out a portion. Among 95,000 to 150,000 clones, around 56% were seen once, and the ten largest hold 0.46%. The V and J ends lost 6 bases and 5 bases respectively, with 11 bases between them. The CDR3 is made up of 13 amino acids. CDR1 KGHSH and CDR2 LQKENI come from the germline V gene. This sample was taken from a study of CD8+ T cells in alopecia areata. The treatment denotes: oral pan-JAK inhibitor, 5-10 mg twice daily.

The sequence was collected from a human donor with alopecia areata. The chain recombines TRBV18 with TRBJ2-1; weak D call: TRBD1 (5 bases). The material sequenced was CD4+ T cells sorted from blood, taken at week 4, from a patient treated with tofacitinib. CDR3 residues: CASSGLRNNEQFF. The CDR3 DNA reads TGTGCCAGCTCGGGGCTCCGAAACAATGAGCAGTTCTTC.